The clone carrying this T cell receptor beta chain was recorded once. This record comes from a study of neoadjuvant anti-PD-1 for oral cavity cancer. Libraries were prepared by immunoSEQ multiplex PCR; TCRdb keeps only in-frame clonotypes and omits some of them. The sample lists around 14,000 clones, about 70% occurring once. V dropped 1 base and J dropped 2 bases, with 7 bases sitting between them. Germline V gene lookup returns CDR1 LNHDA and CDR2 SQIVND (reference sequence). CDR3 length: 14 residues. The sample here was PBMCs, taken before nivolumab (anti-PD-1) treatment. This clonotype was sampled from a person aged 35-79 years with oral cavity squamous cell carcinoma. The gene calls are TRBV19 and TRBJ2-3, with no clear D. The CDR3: CASSIGVSTDTQYF. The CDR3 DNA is TGTGCCAGTAGTATAGGGGTATCCACAGATACGCAGTATTTT. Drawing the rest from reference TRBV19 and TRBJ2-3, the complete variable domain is DGGITQSPKYLFRKEGQNVTLSCEQNLNHDAMYWYRQDPGQGLRLIYYSQIVNDFQKGDIAEGYSVSREKKESFPLTVTSAQKNPTAFYLCASSIGVSTDTQYFGPGTRLTVL.